The subject of this entry is one T cell receptor (beta chain). What it binds is not known. TCRdb re-called the 5' RACE reads and shows each CDR3 protein once, DNA omitted. Its listing shows some 110,000 distinct CDR3 sequences. The CDR3 sequence is 13 residues long. Per germline, CDR1 SQVTM and CDR2 ANQGSEA. The sample belongs to a study of T cells expressing NK-cell markers. Overall study findings and caveats: In a group of five to seven donors, dominant NKG2C+ clonotypes represented about 1.0-7.5% of CD8+ T cells.

Sequencing input: blood T cells: a sorted CD56 or NKG2C T cell subset, CD4+ or CD8+ T cells, or bulk PBMC T cells (not recorded which). The V and J genes are TRBV29-1 and TRBJ2-3. This receptor was taken from a woman aged 18-70 years in good health. The CDR3 region is CSVVFSATDTQYF.